The clone carrying this T cell receptor (beta chain) was detected only a few times. No antigen is known for it. The data derive from a study of cytomegalovirus exposure and HLA in healthy donors. General observations from the study: In an earlier analysis, most TCR beta V segments were productive about 87% or about 30% of the time.

This CDR3 has 13 amino acids. Trimming stripped 0 bases from V and 5 bases from J, with 8 bases between. Germline V gives CDR1 MNHNY, CDR2 SVGAGI (reference sequence). PCR involved 60 Vbeta and 13 Jbeta primers. Here immunoSEQ multiplex PCR was the method, and the copy in TCRdb shows in-frame clones only, minus some. The data contain 140,000 or so clones, 74% of them singletons. The sequencing input was PBMCs. V gene TRBV6-6 combines with J gene TRBJ2-7, with D perhaps matching TRBD1 (6 bases). This sequence was found in a man between 18 and 29 years old in good health and CMV-seropositive. The CDR3 sequence: CASSYSNRDEQYF. CDR3 DNA: TGTGCCAGCAGTTACTCGAACAGGGACGAGCAGTACTTC.